This T cell receptor beta chain came from a study of a mutant IDH1 vaccine in newly diagnosed glioma. Background on the study: Vaccination was launched 4-6 weeks after radiotherapy alone, or with temozolomide cycles. Study-wide findings and caveats: Among top peripheral T cell clonotypes, changes seemed unrelated to pseudoprogression.

Time point: week 47, end of study. Doses comprised 300 ug of mutant IDH1 20-mer peptide each, plus topical imiquimod. Assay: immunoSEQ multiplex PCR; the TCRdb copy retains only in-frame clones and omits some. The data hold approximately 100,000 clones, with roughly 91% observed a single time. This clone was detected once. The antigen is undetermined. CDR3 size: 16 residues. Germline-derived CDR1 and CDR2 are MDHEN and SYDVKM. The junction had 6 bases not matched to a gene; V was cut back by 2 bases and J by 0 bases. The chain is built from TRBV28 and TRBJ1-2, with 7 bases aligning to TRBD1. The sequence came from a woman between 50 and 59 years old with glioma. This specimen consisted of PBMCs, obtained from a glioma patient whose treatment included an IDH1 peptide vaccine. The CDR3 region is CASSLPPGTANYGYTF. CDR3 in DNA: TGTGCCAGCAGTTTACCCCCCGGGACAGCTAACTATGGCTACACCTTC.